This T cell receptor (beta chain) was obtained from a study of regulatory T cells in long-lasting Graves disease. Across the study: Prior antithyroid drug treatment in newly diagnosed Graves' patients lasted under 3 months.

To make TCR beta libraries, researchers used iRepertoire HTBI primers and Arm-PCR of CDR3 regions. TCRdb reprocessed the multiplex PCR reads with MiXCR, giving one entry per CDR3 protein. Of approximately 400,000 distinct CDR3 sequences in the sample, about 16% were seen once. This clonotype was observed many times. Indicated time point: newly diagnosed GD, antithyroid drugs for less than 3 months. RNA extracted from PBMCs served as the sequencing template. This CDR3 is built from 13 residues. Between the trimmed V and J ends, which lost 4 bases and 7 bases, there was a span of 12 bases. The germline V gene encodes CDR1 SGHRS and CDR2 YFSETQ. The sample was also linked to a second study, of T cells in Graves' hyperthyroidism and ophthalmopathy.

This material consisted of peripheral blood mononuclear cells (PBMCs), taken at new diagnosis, from a patient treated with antithyroid drugs. The receptor comes from a woman aged 25-40 years with Graves disease. This sequence joins TRBV5-1 and TRBJ1-5; maybe TRBD1 (5 bases). For the CDR3, the DNA is TGCGCCAGCAGCCCCCAGGGAGGGCAGCCCCAGCATTTT. It yields the protein CASSPQGGQPQHF.